This entry describes one T cell receptor (beta chain). The antigen is unknown. The entry originates in a study of cytomegalovirus exposure and HLA in healthy donors. Study background: Among the 300 to 500 donors who were genotyped, about 86% fell in the genetic ancestry cluster that is associated with self-reported Caucasian donors. Study-wide points: Most likely, a cluster of highly shared sequence variants arose as a sequencing artifact. The later analysis indicated that the majority of CMV-associated TCR beta chains appeared HLA-restricted.

In the PCR, 60 Vbeta and 13 Jbeta primers were used. In the source study's methods: It was a later analysis that counted 75 million to 90 million unique TCR beta chains, of which roughly 11 million were shared. Sequencing used immunoSEQ multiplex PCR; TCRdb keeps in-frame clones, though not all of them. V, J and clone size are those of that table, while D and trimming were read from the DNA. The sample holds about 130,000 clones, 80% to 85% seen once. CDR1 SGHTA and CDR2 FQGNSA come from the germline V gene. Between the trimmed V and J ends, which lost 1 base and 5 bases, there was a span of 21 bases. The CDR3 has 18 residues.

What was sequenced was PBMCs. The chain joins TRBV7-2 to TRBJ1-5, with D tentatively TRBD1 (6 bases). This sequence was found in a man aged 18 to 30 in good health and CMV-seronegative. CDR3 amino acids: CASSLGRGGSGVHQPQHF. For the CDR3, the DNA is TGTGCCAGCAGCTTAGGTCGAGGGGGTAGCGGGGTTCATCAGCCCCAGCATTTT.